Listed here are 6 T cell receptor beta chains from one sample, sequenced in a study of cytomegalovirus exposure and HLA in healthy donors. The PCR contained 60 Vbeta and 13 Jbeta primers. Data came from immunoSEQ multiplex PCR; TCRdb stores just in-frame clones and leaves some out. This sample has over 100,000 clones; around three quarters occur once, and the top ten carry 3.3%. The sequencing input was PBMCs. Receptors were obtained from a woman in her 30s in good health and CMV-seropositive.

The chain employs TRBV7-3 and TRBJ1-4; D possibly corresponds to TRBD1 (5 bases). The CDR3 loop spans 16 amino acids. Trimming took off 1 base at V and 8 bases at J, with 17 bases between the two ends. The germline gives CDR1 SGHTA, CDR2 FQGTGA. CDR3 protein: CASSLKRAVGGEKLFF. The CDR3, as DNA: TGTGCCAGCAGCTTAAAACGGGCGGTTGGGGGGGAAAAACTGTTTTTT.

V and J are TRBV29-1 and TRBJ1-1; D gene ambiguous. This CDR3 has 14 amino acids. V was shortened by 7 bases and J by 0 bases, with 15 bases between the two germline ends. Germline V lookup: CDR1 SQVTM, CDR2 ANQGSEA. The CDR3 nucleotides read TGCAGCGGCGGTCTGCTCCTGATGAACACTGAAGCTTTCTTT. Amino acid sequence: CSGGLLLMNTEAFF.

The rearrangement joins TRBV4-1 to TRBJ1-1; D is ambiguous. The CDR3 runs 19 residues. The V gene's germline CDR1 is MGHRA and CDR2 YSYEKL. V was clipped by 5 bases and J by 1 base, with 26 bases between them. CDR3 residues: CASSSLSGAAGRRNTEAFF. The CDR3 DNA follows: TGCGCCAGCAGCTCACTCTCCGGAGCGGCAGGCCGACGGAACACTGAAGCTTTCTTT.

CDR3 coding DNA: TGTGCCAGCAGTTACGACAGGGTTTCCGGGGAGCTGTTTTTT. This sequence encodes CASSYDRVSGELFF. The chain recombines TRBV6-5 with TRBJ2-2, with TRBD1 matching over 7 bases. CDR3 length equals 14 residues. Losses at the gene ends were 2 bases for V and 6 bases for J; bases not matched to a gene: 3. Germline CDR1 is MNHEY and CDR2 is SVGAGI.

The chain couples TRBV7-9 to TRBJ1-4; 8 bases agree with TRBD1. Germline CDR1 is SEHNR and CDR2 is FQNEAQ (reference sequence). The CDR3 sequence is 15 residues long. V dropped 5 bases and J dropped 5; count of bases not matched to a gene: 7. The CDR3 is CASSPGDRLNEKLFF. The CDR3 region has the DNA TGTGCCAGCAGCCCAGGGGACAGGCTGAATGAAAAACTGTTTTTT.

The rearrangement uses TRBV15 and TRBJ2-7; 11 bases are a match to TRBD2. The CDR3 contains 16 residues. Germline V CDR1 and CDR2: LNHNV, YYDKDF (reference sequence). V lost 1 base and J lost 7; bases outside the gene matches: 9. CDR3 in DNA: TGTGCCACCAGCAGAGGGTCGGCTAGCGGGGGGTTGGAGCAGTACTTC. This translates into CATSRGSASGGLEQYF. Supplemented by reference TRBV15 and TRBJ2-7, the full variable domain reads DAMVIQNPRYQVTQFGKPVTLSCSQTLNHNVMYWYQQKSSQAPKLLFHYYDKDFNNEADTPDNFQSRRPNTSFCFLDIRSPGLGDTAMYLCATSRGSASGGLEQYFGPGTRLTVT.